This record covers a single T cell receptor beta chain. Its target is not known. Method: immunoSEQ multiplex PCR; TCRdb's copy keeps in-frame clones and lacks some. The table shows approximately 69,000 clones, with approximately 91% occurring only once. CDR1 and CDR2 from the germline V gene are GTSNPN and SVGIG (reference sequence). The CDR3 spans 16 residues. Trimming removed 2 bases from V and 0 bases from J, with 13 bases in between. This entry comes from a study of Tregs in tolerant kidney transplant recipients. Study details: Mixed chimerism was transient after nonmyeloablative marrow transplants from related graft donors. General study findings and limits: Findings come from small patient numbers and require larger validation. This study did not directly address biological reproducibility.

Unstimulated regulatory T cells (CD4+CD25+CD127-), CD4+CD25- non-regulatory cells, CD4 and CD8 cells were FACS-sorted from thawed PBMCs. This receptor was obtained from a human donor who received a combined kidney and bone marrow transplant. V is TRBV30 and J is TRBJ1-4, with D possibly matching TRBD1 (6 bases). Source: CD4+ T cells from blood, taken before the transplant. The DNA for the CDR3 is TGTGCCTGGAGTCCTGGACAGTCCTCAACTAATGAAAAACTGTTTTTT. This translates into CAWSPGQSSTNEKLFF.